The sequence of this TCR beta chain was determined in a study of cytomegalovirus exposure and HLA in healthy donors. A multiplex PCR was run with 60 Vbeta primers and 13 Jbeta primers. Some clones are missing from TCRdb's copy, which holds only in-frame ones; the method was immunoSEQ multiplex PCR. The table has 40,000 to 45,000 clones, 70% to 85% seen once. On this clone: The antigen is not known.

Points from the study as a whole: Across donors, sequencing depth was assumed by presence/absence analyses to be roughly uniform.

The sequence was collected from a man aged 30-40 years in good health and CMV-seronegative. The sample consisted of PBMCs.

The DNA of the CDR3 is TGCGCCAGCAGCTTGGCGGGACAGATATACGAGCAGTACTTC. Its translation: CASSLAGQIYEQYF. The gene calls are TRBV5-1 and TRBJ2-7, with TRBD1 matching over 7 bases. The CDR3 spans 14 residues. CDR1 SGHRS and CDR2 YFSETQ come from the germline V gene. J lost 4 bases, V lost 0 bases, and 4 bases had no gene match.